Shown below are 32 T cell receptor beta chains from a single sample sequenced in a study of T cells expressing NK-cell markers. One entry per CDR3 protein, without DNA, is what TCRdb gives after re-calling the 5' RACE reads. The sample has about 540,000 distinct CDR3 sequences; the top ten hold roughly 3.5%. Sample: blood T cells: a sorted CD56 or NKG2C T cell subset, CD4+ or CD8+ T cells, or bulk PBMC T cells (not recorded which). The source of these receptors is a man younger than 30 in good health.

This sequence joins TRBV20-1 and TRBJ2-3; the D call from TCRdb, TRBD2, cannot be confirmed without DNA. The length of the CDR3 is 20 residues. The germline V gene encodes CDR1 DFQATT and CDR2 SNEGSKA (reference sequence). CDR3 sequence reads: CSARARYTGRWEVSTDTQYF.

The chain employs TRBV20-1 and TRBJ2-1; TCRdb indicates TRBD1, and absent DNA this call remains unverified. Germline values: CDR1 DFQATT, CDR2 SNEGSKA (reference sequence). The CDR3 spans 14 residues. CDR3 in amino acids: CSARGYREVGEQFF.

The chain uses TRBV7-3 and TRBJ2-1; checking the TCRdb D call of TRBD2 is not possible without DNA. CDR1 SGHTA and CDR2 FQGTGA come from the germline V gene. This CDR3 has 15 residues. CDR3 in amino acids: CASSFSGSKHNEQFF.

The rearrangement links TRBV7-2 to TRBJ1-5; TCRdb's assignment of TRBD1 cannot be checked, as there is no DNA. CDR1 is SGHTA and CDR2 is FQGNSA in the germline V gene. The length of the CDR3 is 15 residues. The chain's CDR3 is CASSLGDRGNQPQHF.

This chain uses TRBV20-1 with TRBJ1-1; TCRdb designates TRBD1, a call that cannot be tested without DNA. CDR1 and CDR2 from the germline V gene are DFQATT and SNEGSKA (reference sequence). The CDR3 totals 14 residues. The CDR3 sequence: CSAPRTGEVTEAFF.

This chain links TRBV10-1 with TRBJ2-1; TCRdb calls TRBD2, which cannot be checked without DNA. Per the germline V gene, CDR1 is WNHNN and CDR2 is SYGVQD (reference sequence). The CDR3 has 15 amino acids. CDR3 region: CASSESGSVTNEQFF.

J is TRBJ2-3 and V is TRBV6-6; there is no DNA to check the TCRdb D call of TRBD1. The CDR3 runs 11 residues. Per the germline V gene, CDR1 is MNHNY and CDR2 is SVGAGI (reference sequence). The chain's CDR3 is CASSDSSPQYF.

J is TRBJ2-3 and V is TRBV30; as DNA is missing, the TRBD2 call by TCRdb cannot be tested. This CDR3 is 15 amino acids long. From germline, CDR1 is GTSNPN and CDR2 SVGIG (reference sequence). CDR3 loop: CAWSRGRELADTQYF.

This chain links TRBV7-8 with TRBJ2-1; as DNA is missing, the TRBD1 call by TCRdb cannot be tested. Germline V CDR1 and CDR2: SGHVS, FQNEAQ. The CDR3 sequence is 18 residues long. CDR3 residues: CASSLVSRGRPNHNEQFF.

V and J are TRBV11-2 and TRBJ1-2; absent DNA, TCRdb's TRBD1 call cannot be checked. The CDR3 is 16 amino acids. CDR1 is SGHAT and CDR2 is FQNNGV in the germline V gene. CDR3 protein: CASSKPGTGFHYGYTF.

This sequence joins TRBV27 and TRBJ2-1; TCRdb gives TRBD1 as the D gene, but with no DNA this cannot be confirmed. Germline V CDR1 and CDR2: MNHEY, SMNVEV (reference sequence). CDR3 length equals 14 residues. The chain's CDR3 is CASRTPGEAVRKFF.

The chain couples TRBV6-1 to TRBJ2-5. CDR1 and CDR2 from the germline V gene are MNHNS and SASEGT. CDR3 length equals 15 residues. CDR3: CASSVQWLGKETQYF.

The V and J genes are TRBV5-6 and TRBJ1-3; checking the TCRdb D call of TRBD1 is not possible without DNA. In germline, CDR1 is SGHDT, CDR2 YYEEEE. The CDR3 has 14 amino acids. This CDR3 reads CASSAGHAGNTIYF.

This chain connects TRBV5-1 to TRBJ1-1; TCRdb reports TRBD1, a call that lacks DNA to check it against. Germline V gene data show CDR1 as SGHRS and CDR2 as YFSETQ. The CDR3 covers 14 residues. The CDR3 sequence: CASSPGTVNTEAFF.

This chain links TRBV5-5 with TRBJ1-5; TCRdb's D call of TRBD1 is untestable without DNA. The germline gives CDR1 SGHKS, CDR2 YYEKEE (reference sequence). The CDR3 spans 17 residues. Here the CDR3 reads CASSLESVPGRNQPQHF.

CDR3: CASSSGLAGGGIGGEQFF. The J gene is TRBJ2-1, the V gene TRBV27; the D call of TRBD2 rests on TCRdb alone, since no DNA is present to check it. CDR1 is MNHEY and CDR2 is SMNVEV in the germline V gene (reference sequence). The CDR3 is 18 amino acids.

V and J are TRBV5-1 and TRBJ1-1. Germline CDR1 and CDR2: SGHRS and YFSETQ. The CDR3 is 15 amino acids. The CDR3 protein is CASSQPGLVNTEAFF.

The chain carries TRBV11-2 and TRBJ2-7; TCRdb picks TRBD1, but there is no DNA to check that call. The CDR3 sequence is 13 residues long. The germline V gene encodes CDR1 SGHAT and CDR2 FQNNGV. CDR3 in amino acids: CASSAGRGSEQYF.

The genes are TRBV30 and TRBJ2-1; TCRdb names TRBD2, which stays unverified in the absence of DNA. Germline CDR1 and CDR2: GTSNPN and SVGIG (reference sequence). This CDR3 spans 14 amino acids. CDR3 amino acids: CAWTFGGRVYEQFF.

This chain connects TRBV6-2 or TRBV6-3 to TRBJ2-5; TCRdb selects TRBD2, and the lack of DNA leaves this call unchecked. Germline V gene sequence: CDR1 MNHEY, CDR2 SVGEGT. The CDR3 is 18 residues long. The CDR3 reads CASSRNYLRLADQETQYF.

This sequence joins TRBV12-3 or TRBV12-4 and TRBJ2-3; TCRdb selects TRBD1, and the lack of DNA leaves this call unchecked. The length of the CDR3 is 14 residues. CDR3 in amino acids: CASSANRITDTQYF.

The gene calls are TRBV7-2 and TRBJ2-2; as DNA is missing, the TRBD1 call by TCRdb cannot be tested. This CDR3 is built from 16 residues. Germline values: CDR1 SGHTA, CDR2 FQGNSA. CDR3 sequence reads: CASRHTGGAGTGELFF.

J is TRBJ2-3 and V is TRBV20-1. This CDR3 has 13 amino acids. Germline values: CDR1 DFQATT, CDR2 SNEGSKA (reference sequence). The CDR3 sequence: CSAPRSFTDTQYF.

V and J are TRBV12-3 or TRBV12-4 and TRBJ2-1; TCRdb lists TRBD1, though no DNA is available to test this call. The CDR3 is 12 residues long. CDR3 residues: CASILLPGPHVF.

The J gene is TRBJ1-6, the V gene TRBV20-1; checking the TCRdb D call of TRBD1 is not possible without DNA. The germline CDR1 and CDR2 sequences are DFQATT and SNEGSKA (reference sequence). The length of the CDR3 is 14 residues. The CDR3 loop is CSASRGTDNSPLHF.

The chain joins TRBV5-1 to TRBJ2-7. This CDR3 is built from 15 residues. Germline CDR1 is SGHRS and CDR2 is YFSETQ. This CDR3 is CASSLGVGSSYEQYF.

V gene TRBV7-2 combines with J gene TRBJ2-4. Per the germline V gene, CDR1 is SGHTA and CDR2 is FQGNSA. CDR3 length: 14 residues. The CDR3 protein is CASSSKLDTYIQYF.

The chain has TRBV15 and TRBJ2-1; TCRdb designates TRBD2, a call that cannot be tested without DNA. The CDR3 contains 17 residues. Germline V CDR1 and CDR2: LNHNV, YYDKDF (reference sequence). The CDR3 sequence is CATSRGPTSGGYNEQFF.

The chain uses TRBV20-1 and TRBJ1-1. The CDR3 spans 14 residues. Germline V CDR1 and CDR2: DFQATT, SNEGSKA (reference sequence). CDR3 sequence reads: CSASETLPGTEAFF.

The chain employs TRBV13 and TRBJ2-1. Germline V gene lookup returns CDR1 PRHDT and CDR2 FYEKMQ (reference sequence). This CDR3 is 14 amino acids long. The CDR3 is CASSLAPGQNEQFF. The full variable domain, with the rest looked up from reference TRBV13 and TRBJ2-1, is AAGVIQSPRHLIKEKRETATLKCYPIPRHDTVYWYQQGPGQDPQFLISFYEKMQSDKGSIPDRFSAQQFSDYHSELNMSSLELGDSALYFCASSLAPGQNEQFFGPGTRLTVL.

CDR3 in amino acids: CARTSVGDTDTQYF. The J gene is TRBJ2-3, the V gene TRBV7-2; TCRdb indicates TRBD1, and absent DNA this call remains unverified. Germline V gives CDR1 SGHTA, CDR2 FQGNSA. CDR3 length: 14 residues.

The gene calls are TRBV20-1 and TRBJ2-5; the D call of TRBD1 rests on TCRdb alone, since no DNA is present to check it. This CDR3 is built from 15 residues. Germline V gives CDR1 DFQATT, CDR2 SNEGSKA (reference sequence). CDR3: CSARPGTPQRETQYF.